This is a list of T cell receptor beta chains from one sample in a study of blood T cell repertoires in COVID-19. Clones were sequenced by immunoSEQ multiplex PCR, and TCRdb holds only the in-frame ones, with some missing. In the table there are about 150,000 clones, more than 70% of which are singletons. Sequenced material: peripheral blood. The receptors originated from a man aged 55-75 years with acute or convalescent COVID-19. Each CDR3 is given with its conserved first and last residue. The order of the fields is V gene, J gene, clone size, D gene, CDR3 protein, CDR3 DNA. A D gene is named only where the DNA matches it firmly. Rows give clone size only sometimes, using once, few, many, or a class for an expanded clone.

TRBV12-5	TRBJ2-4	NA	NA	CASAFSGGGNIQYF	TGTGCTAGTGCCTTCTCCGGGGGAGGAAACATTCAGTACTTC
TRBV15	TRBJ2-2	NA	NA	CAVQGLDTGELFF	TGTGCCGTCCAGGGGTTGGACACCGGGGAGCTGTTTTTT
TRBV10-3	TRBJ2-6	once	NA	CAISERGKGALSGANVLTF	TGTGCCATCAGTGAACGGGGGAAGGGGGCTCTGTCTGGGGCCAACGTCCTGACTTTC
TRBV6-1	TRBJ1-5	NA	TRBD1	CASSGGQGGLNNQPQHF	TGTGCCAGCAGTGGAGGACAGGGAGGATTGAACAATCAGCCCCAGCATTTT
TRBV19	TRBJ1-3	NA	NA	CASSTEFRNTIYF	TGTGCCAGTAGTACGGAATTCAGGAACACCATATATTTT
TRBV4-3	TRBJ2-4	NA	NA	CASSQEGVGLTGDDIQYF	TGCGCCAGCAGCCAAGAAGGAGTCGGACTTACTGGAGATGACATTCAGTACTTC
TRBV5-1	TRBJ1-1	NA	TRBD1	CASRSRFRTGLPEAFF	TGCGCCAGCCGATCTAGATTCCGGACAGGGTTACCTGAAGCTTTCTTT
TRBV4-2	TRBJ2-1	NA	TRBD2	CASSQEFDGGGSSYNEQFF	TGTGCCAGCAGCCAAGAGTTCGACGGGGGGGGCAGCTCCTACAATGAGCAGTTCTTC
TRBV18	TRBJ2-1	NA	TRBD1	CASCTKGTAYNEQFF	TGTGCCAGCTGCACTAAGGGGACAGCTTACAATGAGCAGTTCTTC
TRBV5-1	TRBJ2-1	NA	TRBD2	CASSLGLAAYNEQFF	TGCGCCAGCAGCTTGGGACTAGCGGCCTACAATGAGCAGTTCTTC
TRBV18	TRBJ1-1	NA	NA	CASSLQDNTEAFF	TGTGCCAGCTCACTACAGGATAACACTGAAGCTTTCTTT
TRBV11-2	TRBJ2-5	NA	TRBD1	CASSRDRETQYF	TGTGCCAGCAGCCGGGACAGGGAGACCCAGTACTTC
TRBV6-6	TRBJ2-3	NA	NA	CASSYQGGDTDTQYF	TGTGCCAGCAGCTACCAGGGGGGAGACACAGATACGCAGTATTTT
TRBV7-2	TRBJ2-1	NA	TRBD1	CASSIPGRTGSYNEQFF	TGTGCCAGCAGCATCCCTGGACGGACAGGGTCCTACAATGAGCAGTTCTTC
TRBV5-1	TRBJ2-7	few	NA	CASSLVGRSEQYF	TGCGCCAGCAGCTTGGTCGGCAGGTCGGAGCAGTACTTC
TRBV9	TRBJ1-6	NA	NA	CASSTSGGGSPLHF	TGTGCCAGCAGCACCAGCGGGGGGGGTTCACCCCTCCACTTT
TRBV30	TRBJ1-4	once	NA	CAWSKGADEKLFF	TGTGCCTGGAGTAAAGGGGCAGATGAAAAACTGTTTTTT
TRBV19	TRBJ1-6	NA	TRBD1	CASSMDRDSSPLHF	TGTGCCAGTAGTATGGACAGGGATAGTTCACCCCTCCACTTT
TRBV12-3/TRBV12-4	TRBJ1-1	NA	TRBD1	CASRGQGNTEAFF	TGTGCCAGCAGGGGACAGGGAAACACTGAAGCTTTCTTT
TRBV30	TRBJ1-5	NA	NA	CAWSGGGQQPQHF	TGTGCCTGGAGTGGAGGGGGTCAACAGCCCCAGCATTTT
TRBV19	TRBJ2-7	NA	NA	CASSLQGSVLYEQYF	TGTGCCAGTAGTCTGCAGGGATCGGTTTTGTACGAGCAGTACTTC
TRBV14	TRBJ1-6	NA	NA	CASSQDWGDISTALHF	TGTGCCAGCAGCCAAGACTGGGGCGACATCTCCACGGCCCTCCACTTT
TRBV4-1	TRBJ1-2	NA	TRBD1	CASSLTERTGGDYGYTF	TGCGCCAGCAGCCTAACAGAGAGGACAGGGGGCGACTATGGCTACACCTTC
TRBV19	TRBJ1-4	once	TRBD1	CASSPGTGVTNEKLFF	TGTGCCAGTAGCCCCGGGACAGGGGTGACTAATGAAAAACTGTTTTTT
TRBV27	TRBJ2-1	NA	TRBD2	CASSPGTSGDNEQFF	TGTGCCAGCAGCCCCGGGACTAGCGGGGACAATGAGCAGTTCTTC
TRBV6-2/TRBV6-3	TRBJ1-1	NA	NA	CASSPQGLEAFF	TGTGCCAGCAGTCCACAGGGATTAGAAGCTTTCTTT
TRBV4-2	TRBJ2-5	NA	TRBD2	CASRRGTSGEETQYF	TGTGCCAGCAGAAGGGGGACTAGCGGGGAAGAGACCCAGTACTTC
TRBV5-1	TRBJ2-5	NA	TRBD1	CASSLGDRDQETQYF	TGCGCCAGCAGCTTGGGGGACAGGGACCAAGAGACCCAGTACTTC
TRBV30	TRBJ1-1	NA	NA	CAWSVDRNTEAFF	TGTGCCTGGAGCGTGGACAGGAACACTGAAGCTTTCTTT
TRBV6-5	TRBJ1-5	NA	NA	CASSYSRQAPQPQHF	TGTGCCAGCAGTTACTCCCGACAGGCCCCCCAGCCCCAGCATTTT
TRBV19	TRBJ2-3	NA	NA	CASRTSVTDTQYF	TGTGCTTCGAGGACATCTGTGACAGATACGCAGTATTTT
TRBV3-1/TRBV3-2	TRBJ1-1	NA	NA	CASSPGARRSEAFF	TGTGCCAGCAGCCCTGGGGCCAGAAGGTCTGAAGCTTTCTTT
TRBV15	TRBJ1-5	NA	TRBD1	CATSRGGTDSNQPQHF	TGTGCCACCAGCAGAGGAGGGACAGACAGCAATCAGCCCCAGCATTTT
TRBV5-1	TRBJ1-1	NA	NA	CASSLEPWNTEAFF	TGCGCCAGCAGCTTGGAGCCGTGGAACACTGAAGCTTTCTTT
TRBV2	TRBJ2-1	once	TRBD2	CASSGGGGSNEQFF	TGTGCCAGCAGTGGGGGGGGAGGCAGCAATGAGCAGTTCTTC
TRBV5-1	TRBJ2-3	NA	TRBD2	CASTLAGTDTQYF	TGCGCCAGCACACTAGCGGGGACAGATACGCAGTATTTT
TRBV6-5	TRBJ1-5	NA	TRBD1	CASSYSAGGDQPQHF	TGTGCCAGCAGTTACTCGGCAGGGGGCGATCAGCCCCAGCATTTT
TRBV27	TRBJ2-1	once	TRBD2	CASSLGGGGEQFF	TGTGCCAGCAGTTTAGGCGGGGGTGGAGAGCAGTTCTTC
TRBV5-6	TRBJ1-2	NA	TRBD1	CASSLVTGGSLNYGYTF	TGTGCCAGCAGCTTGGTCACAGGGGGTTCCCTAAACTATGGCTACACCTTC
TRBV19	TRBJ1-5	once	NA	CASSPTGSNQPQHF	TGTGCCAGTAGTCCTACCGGGAGCAATCAGCCCCAGCATTTT
TRBV5-1	TRBJ2-3	NA	NA	CASSVGGPTDTQYF	TGCGCCAGCAGCGTGGGGGGCCCCACAGATACGCAGTATTTT
TRBV9	TRBJ2-1	NA	TRBD1	CASSARTGDHNEQFF	TGTGCCAGCAGCGCGAGGACAGGGGATCACAATGAGCAGTTCTTC
TRBV7-9	TRBJ2-4	NA	TRBD2	CASSPLWTGGPGAKNIQYF	TGTGCCAGCAGCCCTCTCTGGACGGGGGGGCCGGGTGCCAAAAACATTCAGTACTTC
TRBV5-1	TRBJ1-6	NA	NA	CASSLAGRGSPLHF	TGCGCCAGCAGCTTAGCGGGACGGGGGTCACCCCTCCACTTT
TRBV5-4	TRBJ1-1	many	TRBD1	CASSLGGTGEAFF	TGTGCCAGCAGCTTGGGGGGGACAGGGGAAGCTTTCTTT
TRBV6-6	TRBJ1-5	NA	TRBD1	CASSTGGGPQHF	TGTGCCAGCAGCACAGGGGGTGGGCCCCAGCATTTT
TRBV18	TRBJ2-3	NA	TRBD2	CASSPALAGGPLDTQYF	TGTGCCAGCTCACCCGCACTAGCGGGGGGGCCCCTGGATACGCAGTATTTT
TRBV10-1	TRBJ2-7	once	NA	CASSGRVGREYEQYF	TGCGCCAGCAGTGGTAGGGTCGGCAGGGAATACGAGCAGTACTTC
TRBV11-2	TRBJ1-2	NA	TRBD1	CASSVTTGVNYGYTF	TGTGCCAGCAGCGTGACCACAGGGGTCAACTATGGCTACACCTTC
TRBV20-1	TRBJ2-5	few	NA	CSARTTETQYF	TGCAGTGCTAGGACTACAGAGACCCAGTACTTC
TRBV9	TRBJ1-4	NA	TRBD1	CASSASSGGGDEKLFF	TGTGCCAGCAGCGCGTCATCAGGGGGCGGTGATGAAAAACTGTTTTTT
TRBV5-4	TRBJ1-2	NA	NA	CASSLAGAWGYTF	TGTGCCAGCAGCTTAGCTGGGGCCTGGGGCTACACCTTC
TRBV3-1/TRBV3-2	TRBJ1-2	NA	TRBD1	CASSRWTGARANYGYTF	TGTGCCAGCAGCCGATGGACAGGGGCCCGTGCTAACTATGGCTACACCTTC
TRBV14	TRBJ2-7	NA	TRBD2	CASSQGLAMEQYF	TGTGCCAGCAGCCAAGGACTAGCAATGGAGCAGTACTTC
TRBV4-1	TRBJ2-5	NA	TRBD2	CASSPTLAGGEETQYF	TGCGCCAGCAGCCCAACCTTAGCGGGGGGCGAAGAGACCCAGTACTTC